Listed below are T cell receptor beta chains from one sample, sequenced in a study of OX40 agonist ivuxolimab in advanced cancers. The assay was immunoSEQ multiplex PCR, and TCRdb's table has in-frame clones only and misses some. The top ten clones hold 0.4% to 0.5% of a sample with fewer than 100,000 clones, approximately 80% of them seen once. The source material was CD4+ or CD8+ T cells sorted from blood, sampled in a trial of the OX40 agonist ivuxolimab. These receptors all stem from an adult with an advanced solid tumor such as melanoma, head and neck, liver or kidney cancer. The CDR3 runs from the conserved cysteine through the conserved F or W.

TRBV27,CASSSDRAADFYGYTF
TRBV6-5,CASRRLDLGNTEAFF
TRBV11-3,CASSPSGGRETQYF
TRBV7-9,CASSFLPTNEKLFF
TRBV11-2,CASSYTGVGGYTF
TRBV7-7,CASSPGQGQETQYF
TRBV6-4,CASSLESTDTQYF
TRBV6-6,CASSRDRFDTDTQYF
TRBV28,CASSSPMRGRETQYF
TRBV5-4,CASSEGRGLAGPGTKNIQYF
TRBV7-3,CASSSQGATDTQYF
TRBV9,CASSVGEGNTIYF
TRBV29-1,CSVVKGTGGTYEQYF
TRBV10-3,CAIRAQGRRDTEAFF
TRBV28,CASSLLDAATNEKLFF
TRBV30,CAWSEAGGSYEQYF
TRBV6-5,CASRTGNYGYTF
TRBV5-1,CASSLAGLGGGETQYF
TRBV7-3,CASSKSLHYEQYF
TRBV28,CASSLIQPNTEAFF
TRBV5-8,CASSLSGRGFNEQFF
TRBV4-1,CASSQKGGQAFF
TRBV2,CASSEGQNYGYTF
TRBV10-3,CAISESGGSQPQHF
TRBV28,CASSTPLGSNNYGYTF
TRBV2,CASIGFSTGELFF
TRBV4-1,CASSQPRGSRSSGANVLTF
TRBV7-2,CASSSARGNEQFF
TRBV5-1,CASSLGTANTGELFF
TRBV7-8,CASSLAVQGNYGYTF
TRBV6-1,CASSGPWGSYGYTF
TRBV5-1,CASSLGQNYGYTF
TRBV5-1,CASSLDRTPGQPQHF
TRBV2,CASSLISDTQYF
TRBV5-4,CASSLVGEGAEAFF